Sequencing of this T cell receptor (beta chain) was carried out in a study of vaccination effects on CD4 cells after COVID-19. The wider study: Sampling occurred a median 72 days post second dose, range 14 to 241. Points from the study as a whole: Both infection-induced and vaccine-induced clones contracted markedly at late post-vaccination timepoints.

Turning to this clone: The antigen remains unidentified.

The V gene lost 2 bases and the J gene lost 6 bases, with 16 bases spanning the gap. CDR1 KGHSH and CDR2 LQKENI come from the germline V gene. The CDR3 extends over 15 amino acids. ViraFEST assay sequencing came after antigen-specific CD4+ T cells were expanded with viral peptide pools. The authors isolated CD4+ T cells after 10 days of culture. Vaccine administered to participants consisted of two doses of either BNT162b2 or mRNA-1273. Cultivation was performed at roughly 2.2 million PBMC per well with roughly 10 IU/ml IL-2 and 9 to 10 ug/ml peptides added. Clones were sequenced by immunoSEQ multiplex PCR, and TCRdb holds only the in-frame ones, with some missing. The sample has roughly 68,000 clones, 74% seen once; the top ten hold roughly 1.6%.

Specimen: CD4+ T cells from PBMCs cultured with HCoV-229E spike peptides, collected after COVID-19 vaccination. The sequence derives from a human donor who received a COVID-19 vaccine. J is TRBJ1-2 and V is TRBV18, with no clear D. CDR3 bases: TGTGCCAGCTCACCAGGGTTAGGAAAGTCAGATGGCTACACCTTC. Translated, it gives CASSPGLGKSDGYTF.